One sample yielded the 26 T cell receptor beta chains listed below, sequenced in a study of regulatory T cells in long-lasting Graves disease. Arm-PCR of CDR3 regions and iRepertoire HTBI primers were used to build TCR beta libraries. MiXCR, run by TCRdb on the multiplex PCR reads, gives a single entry per CDR3 protein. The sample consists of about 400,000 distinct CDR3 sequences, approximately 16% of them appearing once. The time point denotes: newly diagnosed GD, antithyroid drugs for less than 3 months. Making the TCR library involved RNA that had been extracted from PBMCs. These data are also associated with another study on T cells in Graves' hyperthyroidism and ophthalmopathy.

Sequenced material: peripheral blood mononuclear cells (PBMCs), taken at new diagnosis, from a patient treated with antithyroid drugs. Receptors originate from a middle-aged woman with Graves disease.

This clonotype was recorded at least ten times. This chain uses TRBV27 with TRBJ2-7, with 13 bases matching TRBD2. CDR1 is MNHEY, CDR2 SMNVEV, per germline (reference sequence). This CDR3 is built from 15 residues. The V gene end was trimmed by 4 bases and the J gene end by 7 bases; junction bases not matched to a gene: 7. The CDR3 sequence is CASSSQLAGGPEQYF. The CDR3 DNA follows: TGTGCCAGCAGTTCACAACTAGCGGGAGGGCCTGAGCAGTACTTC.

As to this clonotype: This clone may be a read error of a much larger clone one base away. The chain uses TRBV7-2 and TRBJ2-7, with 9 bases lining up with TRBD2. The CDR3 has 15 residues. CDR1 SGHTA and CDR2 FQGNSA come from the germline V gene. With 8 bases clipped from V and 4 bases from J, the junction kept 12 bases outside the gene matches. The CDR3 reads CASGPRAGGPYEQYF. The CDR3 nucleotides are TGTGCCAGCGGCCCCAGGGCGGGAGGGCCGTACGAGCAGTACTTC.

The table lists this clonotype with many counts. The chain links TRBV10-3 to TRBJ1-1; D remains unclear. CDR3 length: 13 amino acids. The germline CDR1 and CDR2 sequences are ENHRY and SYGVKD. The germline V and J ends were trimmed by 7 bases and 4 bases, with 13 bases remaining between them. CDR3 sequence (DNA): TGTGCCATCACGGACGCTTTGGGCACTGAAGCTTTCTTT. Amino acids: CAITDALGTEAFF.

This clonotype was found many times. The genes are TRBV5-1 and TRBJ2-7; tentatively, D is TRBD2 (11 bases). This CDR3 contains 19 residues. Trimming took off 7 bases at V and 3 bases at J, with 32 bases between the two ends. The germline gives CDR1 SGHRS, CDR2 YFSETQ. CDR3 DNA sequence: TGCGCCAGCGAAAAGGGGACAGGGGCGTTCGGGACTAGCGGCTACGAGCAGTACTTC. Translating gives CASEKGTGAFGTSGYEQYF.

This clonotype was recorded at least ten times. Just one base apart from a much larger clone, this may be a read error. This chain joins TRBV12-3 or TRBV12-4 and TRBJ2-2, with 7 nucleotides matching TRBD2. The CDR3 consists of 15 residues. Trimming removed 1 base from V and 6 bases from J; junction bases left unmatched: 5. This CDR3 is CASSLGPAGPGELFF. The CDR3 DNA follows: TGTGCCAGCAGTTTAGGACCAGCGGGACCCGGGGAGCTGTTTTTT.

This clonotype has more than one count but fewer than ten. The chain uses TRBV13 and TRBJ2-7; D ambiguous. Germline CDR1 PRHDT, CDR2 FYEKMQ (reference sequence). The CDR3 is 15 amino acids. V lost 5 bases, J lost 2 bases, and 16 bases lay in between. CDR3 protein: CASSGDSSRPYEQYF. The CDR3, as DNA: TGTGCCAGCAGCGGAGACTCCTCCCGACCCTACGAGCAGTACTTC. Supplemented by reference TRBV13 and TRBJ2-7, the full variable domain reads AAGVIQSPRHLIKEKRETATLKCYPIPRHDTVYWYQQGPGQDPQFLISFYEKMQSDKGSIPDRFSAQQFSDYHSELNMSSLELGDSALYFCASSGDSSRPYEQYFGPGTRLTVT.

About this clonotype itself: One end of the junction fails to match germline, which may point to a read error. V usage is TRBV12-3 or TRBV12-4 and J usage is TRBJ2-7; perhaps TRBD2 as D (5 bases). This CDR3 is built from 13 residues. CDR3 nucleotide sequence: TGTGCCAGCAGTGAAATTGGGGAGTCGGGGTTTGGCTTC. Amino acids: CASSEIGESGFGF.

The V and J genes are TRBV27 and TRBJ2-3; tentative D call: TRBD2 (6 bases). Per the germline V gene, CDR1 is MNHEY and CDR2 is SMNVEV (reference sequence). Trimming removed 5 bases at V and 0 bases at J, with 15 bases between. The CDR3 contains 16 residues. The CDR3 nucleotides read TGTGCCAGCAGTCCCAGAGCGGCGGGGAGCACAGATACGCAGTATTTT. Its translation: CASSPRAAGSTDTQYF.

This clonotype was detected many times. The V and J genes are TRBV11-2 and TRBJ2-3; D gene unclear. The V end lost 0 bases, the J end lost 1 base, and 17 bases lay between the germline ends. This CDR3 contains 18 residues. Germline V lookup: CDR1 SGHAT, CDR2 FQNNGV. CDR3 amino acids: CASSLETGPRRGTDTQYF. CDR3 bases: TGTGCCAGCAGCTTAGAAACCGGGCCGAGAAGGGGCACAGATACGCAGTATTTT.

This clonotype was recorded many times. The chain recombines TRBV14 with TRBJ1-2; D might be TRBD1 (5 bases). Between the trimmed V and J ends, which lost 4 bases and 10 bases, there was a span of 25 bases. The CDR3 runs 16 residues. Germline values: CDR1 SGHDN, CDR2 FVKESK. Here the CDR3 reads CASSRTTNPTGGDYTF. CDR3 coding DNA: TGTGCCAGCAGCCGGACGACGAACCCCACAGGAGGTGACTACACCTTC.

This clonotype was observed many times. This sequence joins TRBV28 and TRBJ2-1; TRBD2 matches at 7 bases. Germline V lookup: CDR1 MDHEN, CDR2 SYDVKM. V was clipped by 7 bases and J by 2 bases; unmatched bases: 5. The CDR3 runs 14 residues. The CDR3 sequence is CASKAGIPYNEQFF. The CDR3 DNA reads TGTGCCAGCAAAGCGGGAATACCCTACAATGAGCAGTTCTTC.

This clonotype was counted at least ten times. An end of the junction does not agree with germline; a read error may underlie this. The CDR3 DNA reads TGCGCCAGCAGCGGTGGGACTAGCACTGATACGCAGTATTTT. Amino acid sequence: CASSGGTSTDTQYF. This chain joins TRBV19 and TRBJ2-3; 9 positions agree with TRBD2. The CDR3 spans 14 residues. Germline CDR1 LNHDA, CDR2 SQIVND (reference sequence).

Ten or more counts support this clonotype. The chain links TRBV15 to TRBJ2-1, with TRBD2 as a possible D gene (6 bases). There are 15 residues in the CDR3. V lost 0 bases, J lost 7 bases, and 13 bases lay in between. Per germline, CDR1 LNHNV and CDR2 YYDKDF (reference sequence). The CDR3 coding sequence is TGTGCCACCAGCAGAGAAAGGAGGGAAGTGAATGAGCAGTTCTTC. It yields the protein CATSRERREVNEQFF.

Remarks on this clonotype: Given a far larger clone just one base away, this is likely a sequencing read error. The chain's CDR3 is CASGWLAGGKADTQYF. The CDR3 DNA is TGTGCCAGCGGCTGGTTAGCGGGAGGGAAGGCAGATACGCAGTATTTT. This chain uses TRBV7-9 with TRBJ2-3, with TRBD2 matching over 11 bases. In germline, CDR1 is SEHNR, CDR2 FQNEAQ (reference sequence). The length of the CDR3 is 16 residues. V lost 8 bases, J lost 4 bases, and 11 bases stayed unmatched.

In its sample, this clonotype was seen a few times. V and J are TRBV29-1 and TRBJ2-3, with 14 bases that match TRBD2. CDR1 and CDR2 (germline): SQVTM, ANQGSEA. This CDR3 has 16 residues. V lost 1 base, J lost 5 bases, and 5 bases stayed unmatched. Here the CDR3 reads CSVEALGTSGRDTQYF. As DNA, the CDR3 is TGCAGCGTTGAAGCCTTGGGGACTAGCGGGAGAGATACGCAGTATTTT.

This clonotype was counted between two and nine times. The gene calls are TRBV2 and TRBJ1-5; D is uncertain. The CDR3 contains 14 residues. V lost 2 bases to trimming and J lost 6 bases, with 11 bases between them. Germline loops: CDR1 SNHLY, CDR2 FYNNEI. The CDR3 protein is CASSERFGVQPQHF. CDR3 bases: TGTGCCAGCAGTGAACGGTTTGGGGTTCAGCCCCAGCATTTT.

The chain carries TRBV19 and TRBJ2-7; D gene ambiguous. The germline CDR1 and CDR2 sequences are LNHDA and SQIVND (reference sequence). V was clipped by 5 bases and J by 3 bases, with 5 bases between them. This CDR3 contains 11 residues. This CDR3 is CASSWNYEQYF. CDR3 coding DNA: TGTGCCAGTAGTTGGAACTACGAGCAGTACTTC.

This clonotype was counted between two and nine times. The J gene is TRBJ2-7, the V gene TRBV14; weak D call: TRBD2 (6 bases). Per the germline V gene, CDR1 is SGHDN and CDR2 is FVKESK. V was clipped by 1 base and J by 3 bases, with 13 bases between them. This CDR3 region has 15 residues. DNA of the CDR3: TGTGCCAGCAGCCAAGTATCTGGGGGGTTCTACGAGCAGTACTTC. Its translation: CASSQVSGGFYEQYF.

This clonotype was seen many times. This rearrangement joins TRBV6-1 to TRBJ2-3; no clear D. Deletions cut 5 bases from V and 1 base from J, with 10 bases between. This CDR3 is built from 14 residues. The germline CDR1 and CDR2 sequences are MNHNS and SASEGT. CDR3 sequence (DNA): TGTGCCAGCAGTAAACCCTTGGGCACAGATACGCAGTATTTT. This encodes CASSKPLGTDTQYF.

This clonotype was observed many times. This sequence joins TRBV2 and TRBJ2-2; the D gene is possibly TRBD1 (6 bases). This CDR3 comprises 15 residues. CDR1 is SNHLY, CDR2 FYNNEI, per germline. V shed 1 base and J shed 5 bases, with 11 bases lying between them. CDR3 region: CASSEGQGLTGELFF. The CDR3, as DNA: TGTGCCAGCAGTGAAGGGCAGGGGTTGACCGGGGAGCTGTTTTTT.

Regarding this clonotype: A read error is likely here: a far larger clone is one base away. The genes are TRBV6-1 and TRBJ1-1, with a tentative D call TRBD1 (5 bases). The CDR3 is 13 amino acids. CDR1 is MNHNS, CDR2 SASEGT, per germline. Trimming took 2 bases from V and 3 from J, leaving 7 bases between them. CDR3 nucleotides: TGTGCCAGCAGTGAACGGGGGTACACTGAAGCTTTCTTT. It encodes CASSERGYTEAFF.

The table lists this clonotype with a few counts. The rearrangement joins TRBV20-1 to TRBJ1-6, with D unresolved. Germline assignment: CDR1 DFQATT and CDR2 SNEGSKA (reference sequence). This CDR3 is 16 amino acids long. The ends were cut back, 0 bases at V and 0 bases at J, with 9 bases in the middle. CDR3 region: CSARDSGSSYNSPLHF. Written as DNA, the CDR3 is TGCAGTGCTAGAGATTCTGGAAGCTCCTATAATTCACCCCTCCACTTT.

Ten or more counts support this clonotype. The genes are TRBV5-1 and TRBJ2-3, with 13 bases lining up with TRBD2. The germline V gene encodes CDR1 SGHRS and CDR2 YFSETQ. Germline trimming cut 3 bases from V and 1 base from J; bases unmatched to any gene: 2. This CDR3 spans 16 amino acids. The CDR3 loop is CASSYGTSGGTDTQYF. The CDR3, as DNA: TGCGCCAGCAGCTACGGGACTAGCGGGGGCACAGATACGCAGTATTTT.

This chain links TRBV2 with TRBJ2-1; 13 nucleotides match TRBD2. The CDR3 loop spans 16 amino acids. The germline gives CDR1 SNHLY, CDR2 FYNNEI. V was clipped by 4 bases and J by 8 bases; unmatched bases: 8. This CDR3 reads CASSGAGTSGTDEQFF. The CDR3 DNA follows: TGTGCCAGCAGTGGGGCCGGGACTAGCGGGACCGATGAGCAGTTCTTC. Based on the CDR3 plus reference TRBV2 and TRBJ2-1, the full variable domain is EPEVTQTPSHQVTQMGQEVILRCVPISNHLYFYWYRQILGQKVEFLVSFYNNEISEKSEIFDDQFSVERPDGSNFTLKIRSTKLEDSAMYFCASSGAGTSGTDEQFFGPGTRLTVL.

This clonotype was counted ten times or more. This rearrangement joins TRBV6-2 or TRBV6-3 to TRBJ1-2, with D uncertain. V shed 4 bases and J shed 7 bases, with 7 bases lying between them. Per the germline V gene, CDR1 is MNHEY and CDR2 is SVGEGT. This CDR3 spans 11 amino acids. CDR3 nucleotides: TGTGCCAGCAGTTGGAAGACTGGCTACACCTTC. This gives the protein CASSWKTGYTF.

The table lists this clonotype with many counts. J is TRBJ2-7 and V is TRBV11-2; 8 nucleotides agree with TRBD2. With 6 bases clipped from V and 7 bases from J, the junction kept 11 bases outside the gene matches. Germline V lookup: CDR1 SGHAT, CDR2 FQNNGV. The CDR3 is made up of 14 amino acids. The CDR3 DNA sequence: TGTGCCAGCAGTCCGGGACTAGTGGCGGGGGAGCAGTACTTC. The encoded protein is CASSPGLVAGEQYF.